One T cell receptor beta chain is described in this entry. Its antigen is undetermined. One junction end disagrees with the germline gene, perhaps due to a read error. This record comes from a study of cytomegalovirus exposure and HLA in healthy donors. Study outcomes and limitations: Association of a missense DCLRE1C variant with TCR beta V- and J-gene trimming was reported in a later analysis.

PCR involved 60 Vbeta and 13 Jbeta primers. Sequenced by immunoSEQ multiplex PCR; TCRdb stores in-frame clones only, minus some. Here the sample spans around 100,000 clones, 65% to 85% being singletons. The CDR3 sequence is 11 residues long. The germline gives CDR1 MNHNY, CDR2 SVGAGI (reference sequence). The rearrangement links TRBV6-6 to TRBJ1-2, with 7 bases lining up with TRBD1. Sample: PBMCs. The origin of this receptor is a woman in her twenties or thirties in good health and CMV-seropositive. The CDR3 bases are TGTGCCAGCAGTTACCCCACCGAGGGGGCTTTC. Its protein product is CASSYPTEGAF.